The next 24 T cell receptor beta chains were all read from a single sample in a study of regulatory T cells in long-lasting Graves disease. Arm-PCR of CDR3 regions with iRepertoire HTBI primers generated TCR beta libraries. One entry per CDR3 protein results from TCRdb running MiXCR on the multiplex PCR reads. The sample has 310,000 or so distinct CDR3 sequences, roughly a fifth seen once. Sample time point: persistent/refractory GD, antithyroid drugs over 5 years with positive TRAb. Following extraction of RNA from PBMCs, that RNA was used to make the TCR library. The starting material was peripheral blood mononuclear cells (PBMCs), obtained when the disease was refractory, from a patient treated with antithyroid drugs. Receptors originate from a female donor with Graves disease.

Concerning this clonotype: At one end, the junction sequence differs from germline, possibly due to a read error. The V and J genes are TRBV2 and TRBJ2-6, with TRBD2 identical over 15 bases. Germline V gives CDR1 SNHLY, CDR2 FYNNEI. The CDR3 consists of 18 residues. CDR3 sequence (DNA): TGTGCCAGCAGAAAGGGACTAGCGGGGGGCTCTGGGGCCAACGTCCTGGCTTTC. This translates into CASRKGLAGGSGANVLAF.

This clonotype appeared many times. The V call is TRBV12-3 or TRBV12-4, the J call TRBJ1-3, with D possibly TRBD1 on 6 matching bases. V shed 5 bases and J shed 3 bases, with 8 bases lying between them. The CDR3 runs to 13 residues. The CDR3 is CASSGQRGNTIYF. For the CDR3, the DNA is TGTGCCAGCAGTGGACAGCGTGGAAACACCATATATTTT.

This clonotype was seen repeatedly, ten times or more. The gene calls are TRBV12-3 or TRBV12-4 and TRBJ2-7; either TRBD1 or TRBD2 may supply D (5 bases each). The CDR3 consists of 11 residues. Trimming took 8 bases from V and 6 from J, leaving 11 bases between them. The CDR3 reads CASGGGSEQYF. The CDR3 DNA sequence: TGTGCCAGCGGTGGGGGATCCGAGCAGTACTTC.

V usage is TRBV2 and J usage is TRBJ1-3; TRBD1 matches at 9 bases. Germline assignment: CDR1 SNHLY and CDR2 FYNNEI. V lost 6 bases to trimming and J lost 0 bases; unmatched junction nucleotides: 3. This CDR3 is 15 amino acids long. As DNA, the CDR3 is TGTGCCAGCAGGGACAGGGGAAACTCTGGAAACACCATATATTTT. This gives the protein CASRDRGNSGNTIYF.

The chain has TRBV7-9 and TRBJ1-1; the match to TRBD1 covers 10 bases. The CDR3 is 17 residues long. The germline CDR1 and CDR2 sequences are SEHNR and FQNEAQ (reference sequence). Germline trimming cut 2 bases from V and 1 base from J; bases unmatched to any gene: 7. The CDR3: CASSLSGTGVTNTEAFF. The CDR3 nucleotides are TGTGCCAGCAGCTTAAGTGGGACAGGGGTTACGAACACTGAAGCTTTCTTT.

In its sample, this clonotype was seen many times. V usage is TRBV27 and J usage is TRBJ1-5; the D is unclear. Germline V gene lookup returns CDR1 MNHEY and CDR2 SMNVEV (reference sequence). The CDR3 is made up of 18 amino acids. V lost 1 base and J 0 bases, leaving 16 bases between the germline ends. CDR3 sequence: CASSLFGVNRYSNQPQHF. DNA of the CDR3: TGTGCCAGCAGTTTATTTGGCGTGAACAGATATAGCAATCAGCCCCAGCATTTT.

This clonotype came up many times. The V gene is TRBV7-9, the J gene TRBJ1-1, with D uncertain. This CDR3 comprises 14 residues. Germline CDR1 and CDR2: SEHNR and FQNEAQ (reference sequence). The ends were cut back, 5 bases at V and 1 base at J, with 11 bases in the middle. In DNA form, the CDR3 reads TGTGCCAGCAGCCCTAGAGGATCGAACACTGAAGCTTTCTTT. Translated: CASSPRGSNTEAFF.

The table lists this clonotype with many counts. V is TRBV12-3 or TRBV12-4 and J is TRBJ1-2; no clear D gene. V was clipped by 3 bases and J by 4 bases, with 15 bases between them. CDR3 size: 15 residues. CDR3 loop: CASSLRLRSLYGYTF. The DNA of the CDR3 is TGTGCCAGCAGTTTGAGGTTGCGATCCCTCTATGGCTACACCTTC.

This clonotype was seen only a few times. This sequence joins TRBV28 and TRBJ2-2; a possible D gene is TRBD1 (6 bases). CDR3 length equals 15 residues. Germline CDR1 is MDHEN and CDR2 is SYDVKM. V was trimmed by 5 bases and J by 1 base, leaving 11 bases between them. The CDR3 nucleotides are TGTGCCAGCAGTCCCACGGACAGGAACACCGGGGAGCTGTTTTTT. Residues: CASSPTDRNTGELFF.

At least ten counts were recorded for this clonotype. The V and J genes are TRBV3-1 and TRBJ1-4; D gene uncertain. The V gene lost 0 bases and the J gene lost 13 bases, with 9 bases spanning the gap. Per germline, CDR1 LGHDT and CDR2 YNNKEL (reference sequence). This CDR3 is built from 12 residues. The CDR3 here is CASSQDPSRLFF. Written as DNA, the CDR3 is TGTGCCAGCAGCCAAGATCCATCTCGACTGTTTTTT.

Ten or more counts support this clonotype. The rearrangement uses TRBV27 and TRBJ1-2; maybe TRBD1 (5 bases). Trimming stripped 2 bases from V and 3 bases from J, with 19 bases between. Looked up from germline, CDR1 is MNHEY and CDR2 is SMNVEV (reference sequence). The CDR3 is made up of 17 amino acids. The CDR3 region is CASSLRRGRDKDYGYTF. CDR3 nucleotides: TGTGCCAGCAGTTTACGAAGGGGAAGGGATAAGGACTATGGCTACACCTTC.

This clonotype was counted at least ten times. This sequence joins TRBV7-8 and TRBJ1-2, with TRBD1 matching over 7 bases. CDR1 is SGHVS, CDR2 FQNEAQ, per germline. The CDR3 covers 14 residues. With V trimmed by 7 bases and J by 7 bases, 12 bases remained unmatched. CDR3 nucleotides: TGTGCCAGCACTTTAGCGGGGACAGTCGGTGGCTACACCTTC. Its protein product is CASTLAGTVGGYTF.

The genes are TRBV7-9 and TRBJ1-4; TRBD1 aligns across 7 bases. Trimming at V came to 5 bases and at J to 6 bases, leaving 6 bases not matched to a gene. CDR1 and CDR2 (germline): SEHNR, FQNEAQ (reference sequence). The CDR3 totals 14 residues. The CDR3 is CASSPGGFDEKLFF. CDR3 in DNA: TGTGCCAGCAGCCCAGGGGGTTTTGATGAAAAACTGTTTTTT.

The J gene is TRBJ1-1, the V gene TRBV7-9; 7 bases line up with TRBD1. The CDR3 covers 13 residues. V lost 1 base to trimming and J lost 7 bases; unmatched junction nucleotides: 3. Per germline, CDR1 SEHNR and CDR2 FQNEAQ (reference sequence). In DNA, the CDR3 is TGTGCCAGCAGCTTAGGACAGGGAGGTGAAGCTTTCTTT. Residues: CASSLGQGGEAFF.

In this sample, this clonotype turned up many times. The gene calls are TRBV20-1 and TRBJ2-5; the D gene is possibly TRBD2 (6 bases). Trimming took 3 bases from V and 1 from J, leaving 12 bases between them. CDR1 and CDR2 from the germline V gene are DFQATT and SNEGSKA (reference sequence). The CDR3 extends over 14 amino acids. The CDR3 DNA reads TGCAGTGCTAGCGAGGGGAGGATCCAAGAGACCCAGTACTTC. This sequence encodes CSASEGRIQETQYF.

This clonotype occurred a few times. The chain's CDR3 is CAWRLRGARNSPLHF. For the CDR3, the DNA is TGTGCCTGGAGATTAAGGGGGGCGCGAAATTCACCCCTCCACTTT. The gene calls are TRBV30 and TRBJ1-6, with D possibly matching TRBD1 (6 bases). The germline V gene encodes CDR1 GTSNPN and CDR2 SVGIG (reference sequence). The V end was cut by 3 bases, the J end by 7 bases, with 16 bases between. CDR3 length equals 15 residues.

This clonotype was observed at least ten times. This rearrangement joins TRBV28 to TRBJ1-4; D is uncertain. The CDR3 contains 13 residues. Deletions cut 3 bases from V and 8 bases from J, with 10 bases between. Germline loops: CDR1 MDHEN, CDR2 SYDVKM. The CDR3 here is CASSFRGGEKLFF. Here the CDR3 DNA reads TGTGCCAGCAGTTTCCGCGGCGGGGAAAAACTGTTTTTT.

The J gene is TRBJ2-5, the V gene TRBV4-1; 10 positions agree with TRBD2. Germline V lookup: CDR1 MGHRA, CDR2 YSYEKL. Germline trimming cut 4 bases from V and 4 bases from J; bases unmatched to any gene: 9. This CDR3 is built from 16 residues. The CDR3 nucleotides read TGCGCCAGCAGCCGCACACTAGCGGGGCCTACAGAGACCCAGTACTTC. It is translated as CASSRTLAGPTETQYF.

For this clonotype: It differs at one base from a far larger clone, so likely a read error. The V gene is TRBV7-2, the J gene TRBJ1-5, with 12 bases lining up with TRBD1. J lost 6 bases, V lost 5 bases, and 5 bases had no gene match. The germline gives CDR1 SGHTA, CDR2 FQGNSA. The CDR3 consists of 15 residues. CDR3 protein: CASSPRDRGLQPQHF. CDR3 nucleotide sequence: TGTGCCAGCAGCCCCCGGGACAGGGGGCTTCAGCCCCAGCATTTT. Together with reference TRBV7-2 and TRBJ1-5, the CDR3 gives the full variable domain: GAGVSQSPSNKVTEKGKDVELRCDPISGHTALYWYRQSLGQGLEFLIYFQGNSAPDKSGLPSDRFSAERTGGSVSTLTIQRTQQEDSAVYLCASSPRDRGLQPQHFGDGTRLSIL.

The chain has TRBV24-1 and TRBJ2-5; no clear D. Germline loops: CDR1 KGHDR, CDR2 SFDVKD. The V end lost 1 base, the J end lost 5 bases, and 16 bases lay between the germline ends. This CDR3 is built from 16 residues. The CDR3 sequence: CATSDFKVLVGETQYF. The CDR3 DNA reads TGTGCCACCAGTGATTTTAAGGTCTTAGTCGGTGAGACCCAGTACTTC.

This clonotype was seen ten or more times. CDR3: CSATSSNQPQHF. The DNA for the CDR3 is TGCAGTGCAACATCAAGCAATCAGCCCCAGCATTTT. The chain is built from TRBV20-1 and TRBJ1-5, with D uncertain. Trimming took 6 bases from V and 1 from J, leaving 7 bases between them. In germline, CDR1 is DFQATT, CDR2 SNEGSKA (reference sequence). The CDR3 is 12 residues long.

Concerning this clonotype: This clone may be a read error of a much larger clone one base away. CDR3 in DNA: TGTGCCAGCAGCTACGGAGATCAGCCCCAGCATTTT. This encodes CASSYGDQPQHF. V and J are TRBV3-1 and TRBJ1-5; D not resolved. V was cut by 5 bases and J by 5 bases, with 7 bases left in between. This CDR3 has 12 amino acids. Germline V gene data show CDR1 as LGHDT and CDR2 as YNNKEL (reference sequence).

This clonotype was detected many times. This sequence joins TRBV6-1 and TRBJ2-5; 9 bases line up with TRBD2. The germline V gene has CDR1 MNHNS and CDR2 SASEGT. The ends lost 6 bases at V and 5 bases at J; junction bases unmatched: 7. The length of the CDR3 is 14 residues. Here the CDR3 reads CASREAGGGETQYF. The CDR3 DNA follows: TGTGCCAGCAGAGAGGCGGGAGGGGGGGAGACCCAGTACTTC.

The chain is built from TRBV2 and TRBJ2-7; weak D call: TRBD1 (5 bases). The CDR3 has 14 amino acids. Trimming removed 6 bases at V and 0 bases at J, with 12 bases between. Germline V CDR1 and CDR2: SNHLY, FYNNEI. CDR3 DNA: TGTGCCAGCAGCTTGGATACAGGCTCCTACGAGCAGTACTTC. Amino acids: CASSLDTGSYEQYF.